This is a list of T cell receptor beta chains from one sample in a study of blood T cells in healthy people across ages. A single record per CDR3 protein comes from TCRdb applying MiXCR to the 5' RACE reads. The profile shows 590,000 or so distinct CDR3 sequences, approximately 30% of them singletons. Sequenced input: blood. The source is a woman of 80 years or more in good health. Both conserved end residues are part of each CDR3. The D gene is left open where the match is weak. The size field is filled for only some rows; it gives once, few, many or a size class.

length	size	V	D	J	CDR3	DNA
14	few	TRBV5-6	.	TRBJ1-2	CASSLGDNNYGYTF	TGTGCCAGCAGCTTGGGGGACAATAACTATGGCTACACCTTC
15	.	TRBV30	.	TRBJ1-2	CAWSVQGGDNYGYTF	TGTGCCTGGAGTGTACAAGGAGGGGACAACTATGGCTACACCTTC
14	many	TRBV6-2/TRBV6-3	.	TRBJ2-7	CASSYSKVSYEQYF	TGTGCCAGCAGTTACTCGAAGGTGAGCTACGAGCAGTACTTC
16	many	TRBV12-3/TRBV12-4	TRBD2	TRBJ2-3	CASSFIPGTSGGTQYF	TGTGCCAGCAGTTTCATCCCTGGGACTAGCGGGGGAACGCAGTATTTT
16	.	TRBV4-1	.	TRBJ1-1	CASRHRDNSLNTEAFF	TGCGCCAGCAGACACAGGGACAACTCGTTGAACACTGAAGCTTTCTTT
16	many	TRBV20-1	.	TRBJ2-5	CSARDIKGGAQETQYF	TGCAGTGCTAGAGATATAAAAGGGGGGGCCCAAGAGACCCAGTACTTC
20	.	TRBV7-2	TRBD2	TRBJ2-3	CASSLSPPLLAGGDTDTQYF	TGTGCCAGCAGCTTATCTCCACCCTTACTAGCGGGGGGAGACACAGATACGCAGTATTTT
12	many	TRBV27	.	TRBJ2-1	CASGGAGDEQFF	TGTGCCAGCGGGGGGGCCGGAGATGAGCAGTTCTTC
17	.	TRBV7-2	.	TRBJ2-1	CASSLVTRHLEDNEQFF	TGTGCCAGCAGCTTAGTGACCAGACACCTAGAAGACAATGAGCAGTTCTTC
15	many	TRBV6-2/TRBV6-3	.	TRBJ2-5	CASTKGRVTTETQYF	TGTGCCAGCACCAAGGGGCGAGTAACTACGGAGACCCAGTACTTC
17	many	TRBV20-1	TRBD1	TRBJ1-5	CSARDPMGTGGGQPQHF	TGCAGTGCTAGAGATCCCATGGGGACAGGGGGTGGTCAGCCCCAGCATTTT
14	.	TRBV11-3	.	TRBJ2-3	CASSFAAPTDTQYF	TGTGCCAGCAGCTTCGCCGCACCCACAGATACGCAGTATTTT
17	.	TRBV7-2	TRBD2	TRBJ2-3	CASSPGGLLSSTDTQYF	TGTGCCAGCAGCCCGGGGGGGCTCCTTTCTAGCACAGATACGCAGTATTTT
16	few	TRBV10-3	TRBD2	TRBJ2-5	CAISAGLAGAQGTQYF	TGTGCCATCAGCGCGGGACTAGCGGGGGCCCAGGGGACCCAGTACTTC
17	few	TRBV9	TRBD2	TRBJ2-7	CASSEGPAGGPYNEQYF	TGTGCCAGCAGCGAGGGGCCAGCGGGGGGCCCCTACAATGAGCAGTACTTC
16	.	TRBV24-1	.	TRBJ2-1	CAISDPKGTSGETQFF	TGTGCCATCAGTGATCCTAAGGGGACATCGGGAGAGACCCAGTTCTTC
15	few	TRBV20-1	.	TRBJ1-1	CSASQANTGNTEAFF	TGCAGTGCTAGTCAAGCGAACACAGGGAACACTGAAGCTTTCTTT
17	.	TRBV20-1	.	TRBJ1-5	CSVTTNLRGGQGQPQHF	TGCAGTGTAACAACAAACCTCAGGGGCGGTCAGGGTCAGCCCCAGCATTTT
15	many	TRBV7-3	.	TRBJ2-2	CASSSGTLNTGELFF	TGTGCCAGCAGTTCCGGGACACTGAACACCGGGGAGCTGTTTTTT
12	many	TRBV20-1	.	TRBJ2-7	CSAQVTGIEQYF	TGCAGTGCTCAAGTCACAGGGATCGAGCAGTACTTC
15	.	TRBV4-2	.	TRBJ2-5	CASSLTSGRQETQDF	TGTGCCAGCAGCCTCACGTCGGGGCGCCAAGAGACCCAGGACTTC
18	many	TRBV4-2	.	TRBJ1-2	CASSQEVLVGGTSYGYTF	TGTGCCAGCAGCCAAGAAGTTCTCGTCGGGGGCACTTCCTATGGCTACACCTTC
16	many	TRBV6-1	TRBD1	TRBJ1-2	CASSAGQALTRYGYTF	TGTGCCAGCAGTGCGGGACAGGCCCTTACCCGCTATGGCTACACCTTC
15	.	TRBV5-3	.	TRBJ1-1	CARSSRAPDNTEAFF	TGTGCCAGAAGCTCCCGGGCGCCTGATAACACTGAAGCTTTCTTT
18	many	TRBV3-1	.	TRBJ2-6	CASSQDIMRSSGANVLTF	TGTGCCAGCAGCCAAGATATTATGCGGAGCTCTGGGGCCAACGTCCTGACTTTC
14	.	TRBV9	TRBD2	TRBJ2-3	CASSSQTSADTQYF	TGTGCCAGCAGCTCCCAAACTAGCGCCGATACGCAGTATTTT
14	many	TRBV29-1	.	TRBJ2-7	CSVDRGPTGREQYF	TGCAGCGTTGACCGAGGACCGACCGGTCGCGAGCAGTACTTC
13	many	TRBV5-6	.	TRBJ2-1	CASSVGAFDEQFF	TGTGCCAGCAGCGTCGGGGCTTTTGATGAGCAGTTCTTC
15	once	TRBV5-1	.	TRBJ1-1	CASNLSSRADTEAFF	TGCGCCAGCAACCTCTCTTCCAGGGCGGACACTGAAGCTTTCTTT
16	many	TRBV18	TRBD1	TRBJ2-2	CASSPRQGADTGELFF	TGTGCCAGCTCACCAAGACAGGGGGCGGACACCGGGGAGCTGTTTTTT
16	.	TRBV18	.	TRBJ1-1	CASSPVRGQANTEAFF	TGTGCCAGCTCACCAGTCCGGGGGCAAGCGAACACTGAAGCTTTCTTT
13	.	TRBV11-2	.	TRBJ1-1	CASSLGEGPEAFF	TGTGCCAGCAGCTTAGGGGAGGGCCCTGAAGCTTTCTTT
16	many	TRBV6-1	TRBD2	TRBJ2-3	CASSFLAGVSTDTQYF	TGTGCCAGCAGTTTCCTAGCGGGGGTTAGCACAGATACGCAGTATTTT
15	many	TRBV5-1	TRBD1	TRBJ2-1	CASSSRDSSYNEQFF	TGCGCCAGCAGCTCCAGGGACAGCTCCTACAATGAGCAGTTCTTC
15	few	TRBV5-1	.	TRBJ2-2	CASSLDLRNTGELFF	TGCGCCAGCAGCTTGGACCTCAGGAACACCGGGGAGCTGTTTTTT
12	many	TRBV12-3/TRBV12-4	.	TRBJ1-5	CASSFFNQPQHF	TGTGCCAGCAGTTTTTTCAATCAGCCCCAGCATTTT
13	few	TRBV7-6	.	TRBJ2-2	CASSSLGSGELFF	TGTGCCAGCAGCTCCTTGGGGTCCGGGGAGCTGTTTTTT
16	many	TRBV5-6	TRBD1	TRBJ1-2	CASSRMDRGSDYGYTF	TGTGCCAGCAGCAGGATGGACAGGGGGTCTGACTATGGCTACACCTTC
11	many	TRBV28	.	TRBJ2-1	CASSRPDEQFF	TGTGCCAGCAGTCGGCCGGATGAGCAGTTCTTC
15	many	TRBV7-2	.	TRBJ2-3	CASSLGPPNTDTQYF	TGTGCCAGCAGCTTAGGACCCCCAAACACAGATACGCAGTATTTT
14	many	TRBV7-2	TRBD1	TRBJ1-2	CASSYDRANYGYTF	TGTGCCAGCAGCTACGACAGGGCTAACTATGGCTACACCTTC
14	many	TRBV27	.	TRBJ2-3	CASSLRPETDTQYF	TGTGCCAGCAGTTTAAGGCCGGAGACAGATACGCAGTATTTT
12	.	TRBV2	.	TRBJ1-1	CASSASREGAFF	TGTGCCAGCAGCGCGTCAAGGGAGGGGGCTTTCTTT
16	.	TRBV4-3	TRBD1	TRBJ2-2	CASSRLTGGGSGELFF	TGCGCCAGCAGCCGACTGACAGGGGGCGGTTCCGGGGAGCTGTTTTTT
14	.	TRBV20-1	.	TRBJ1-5	CSASVDEGCQPQHF	TGCAGTGCTAGTGTGGACGAGGGATGTCAGCCCCAGCATTTT
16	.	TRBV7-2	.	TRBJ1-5	CASSFTGQYSNQPQHF	TGTGCCAGCAGCTTCACGGGGCAGTATAGCAATCAGCCCCAGCATTTT
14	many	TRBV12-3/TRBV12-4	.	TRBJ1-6	CASSLREGNSPLHF	TGTGCCAGCAGTCTCCGGGAAGGTAATTCACCCCTCCACTTT
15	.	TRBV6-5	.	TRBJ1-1	CASSPGQRWDTEAFF	TGTGCCAGCAGTCCCGGACAGCGGTGGGACACTGAAGCTTTCTTT
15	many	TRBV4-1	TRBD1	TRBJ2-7	CASTTVGTGNDEQYF	TGCGCCAGCACCACGGTCGGGACAGGGAACGACGAGCAGTACTTC
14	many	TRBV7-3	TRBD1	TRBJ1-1	CASSSGQGSTEAFF	TGTGCCAGCAGCTCGGGACAGGGATCCACTGAAGCTTTCTTT
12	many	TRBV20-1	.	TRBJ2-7	CSAGGTWGEQYF	TGCAGTGCAGGGGGTACATGGGGCGAGCAGTACTTC
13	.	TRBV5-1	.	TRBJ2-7	CASSATFGYEQYF	TGCGCCAGCAGCGCTACATTTGGCTACGAGCAGTACTTC
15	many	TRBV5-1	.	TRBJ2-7	CASSVGWRKSYEQYF	TGCGCCAGCAGCGTAGGGTGGCGGAAGTCCTACGAGCAGTACTTC
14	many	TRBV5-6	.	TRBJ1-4	CASSYGVPGEKLFF	TGTGCCAGCAGCTACGGGGTCCCTGGTGAAAAACTGTTTTTT
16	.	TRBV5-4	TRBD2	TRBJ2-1	CASSLGRSGGLNEQFF	TGTGCCAGCAGCCTAGGGAGGAGCGGGGGCCTCAATGAGCAGTTCTTC
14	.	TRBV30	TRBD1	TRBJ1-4	CAWCRDRRGEKLFF	TGTGCCTGGTGCCGGGACAGGAGAGGAGAAAAACTGTTTTTT
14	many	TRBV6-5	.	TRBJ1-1	CASSYSPHGGWAFF	TGTGCCAGCAGTTACTCGCCACACGGGGGCTGGGCTTTCTTT
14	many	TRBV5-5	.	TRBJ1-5	CASSFYQGLQPQHF	TGTGCCAGCAGCTTCTACCAGGGGCTACAGCCCCAGCATTTT
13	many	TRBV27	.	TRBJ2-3	CASSPASSDTQYF	TGTGCCAGCAGTCCCGCTAGTTCAGATACGCAGTATTTT